The 28 T cell receptor beta chains presented below share a single source sample, sequenced in a study of blood T cell repertoires in COVID-19. Data came from immunoSEQ multiplex PCR; TCRdb stores just in-frame clones and leaves some out. This sample has about 260,000 clones, with around 90% found just once. The material sequenced was peripheral blood. Receptors were obtained from a human donor in a cohort sampled during active COVID-19.

The J gene is TRBJ1-1, the V gene TRBV7-8, with 11 bases fitting TRBD1. Trimming cost V 6 bases and J 6 bases; bases outside gene matches: 12. The CDR3 is 16 residues long. Per germline, CDR1 SGHVS and CDR2 FQNEAQ. CDR3 protein: CASRNRDRGSVAEAFF. In DNA, the CDR3 is TGTGCCAGCAGGAACCGGGACAGGGGGTCGGTAGCTGAAGCTTTCTTT.

In this sample, this clone turned up once. This chain uses TRBV5-4 with TRBJ1-5; D is unclear. The germline gives CDR1 SGHNT, CDR2 YYREEE (reference sequence). The ends were cut back, 0 bases at V and 6 bases at J, with 10 bases in the middle. The CDR3 runs 14 residues. The chain's CDR3 is CASSLEGRSQPQHF. The CDR3 region has the DNA TGTGCCAGCAGCTTGGAAGGGAGATCTCAGCCCCAGCATTTT.

This clone was observed a handful of times. The chain employs TRBV4-3 and TRBJ1-4, with 8 nucleotides matching TRBD1. Germline V lookup: CDR1 LGHNA, CDR2 YSLEER. V shed 0 bases and J 5 bases; nucleotides not matched to a gene: 5. This CDR3 is 16 amino acids long. The CDR3, as DNA: TGCGCCAGCAGCCAAGAGCGGGGGACAGGCAATGAAAAACTGTTTTTT. The encoded protein is CASSQERGTGNEKLFF.

The V and J genes are TRBV19 and TRBJ2-7; maybe TRBD1 (6 bases). The CDR3 contains 15 residues. Germline assignment: CDR1 LNHDA and CDR2 SQIVND (reference sequence). Trimming removed 6 bases at V and 0 bases at J, with 15 bases between. Written as DNA, the CDR3 is TGTGCCAGTAGCCTAGATACAGGGAGCTCCTACGAGCAGTACTTC. This gives the protein CASSLDTGSSYEQYF.

The chain joins TRBV6-6 to TRBJ1-3; unclear D gene. This CDR3 region has 16 residues. Germline CDR1 MNHNY, CDR2 SVGAGI (reference sequence). V was pared by 6 bases and J by 1 base, with 16 bases between. CDR3 loop: CASSPPGPQSGNTIYF. CDR3 nucleotides: TGTGCCAGCAGCCCTCCAGGCCCCCAGTCTGGAAACACCATATATTTT.

This clone was seen just once. The chain links TRBV6-5 to TRBJ1-2; 8 bases are shared with TRBD1. The CDR3 runs to 13 residues. CDR1 and CDR2 (germline): MNHEY, SVGAGI. The trim removed 5 bases at V and 3 bases at J, leaving 2 bases unmatched. DNA for the CDR3: TGTGCCAGCAGTCCGGACAGGGACTATGGCTACACCTTC. Its protein is CASSPDRDYGYTF.

The chain uses TRBV10-1 and TRBJ1-4; D ambiguous. Trimming removed 6 bases at V and 1 base at J, with 6 bases between. CDR3 length: 13 residues. In germline, CDR1 is WNHNN, CDR2 SYGVQD (reference sequence). CDR3 coding DNA: TGCGCCAGCAGAGGAGGAACTAATGAAAAACTGTTTTTT. Translated: CASRGGTNEKLFF.

The chain joins TRBV9 to TRBJ2-4; 8 nucleotides line up with TRBD1. The CDR3 totals 14 residues. V was clipped by 3 bases and J by 6 bases; unmatched bases: 5. Per germline, CDR1 SGDLS and CDR2 YYNGEE. The DNA of the CDR3 is TGTGCCAGCAGCGGACGGACAGGGTCAAACATTCAGTACTTC. It translates to CASSGRTGSNIQYF.

The chain combines TRBV10-3 with TRBJ1-2; TRBD1 might be the D (6 bases). CDR3 length: 13 residues. With 7 bases removed from V and 1 base from J, the gap between germline ends came to 10 bases. Germline CDR1 reads ENHRY; CDR2 reads SYGVKD. The CDR3 DNA follows: TGTGCCATCAACCAGGGGCTTAACTATGGCTACACCTTC. As protein: CAINQGLNYGYTF.

V is TRBV6-5 and J is TRBJ2-1, with D maybe TRBD2 (6 bases). The CDR3 sequence is 15 residues long. Trimming cost V 7 bases and J 8 bases, with 21 bases left between them. Germline lookup yields CDR1 MNHEY and CDR2 SVGAGI. The CDR3 sequence is CASIQPTGGPDEQFF. For the CDR3, the DNA is TGTGCCAGCATCCAACCCACCGGAGGGCCGGATGAGCAGTTCTTC.

V is TRBV29-1 and J is TRBJ2-7, with a possible D match to TRBD2 (6 bases). Germline values: CDR1 SQVTM, CDR2 ANQGSEA. The ends were cut back, 5 bases at V and 7 bases at J, with 15 bases in the middle. This CDR3 is 12 amino acids long. The DNA for the CDR3 is TGCAGCGTTTTAGATTCGGGGAGGGAGCAGTACTTC. Protein: CSVLDSGREQYF.

V usage is TRBV28 and J usage is TRBJ2-1; TRBD1 aligns across 11 bases. V lost 4 bases to trimming and J lost 8 bases; unmatched junction nucleotides: 7. CDR1 and CDR2 from the germline V gene are MDHEN and SYDVKM. The CDR3 is made up of 15 amino acids. CDR3 DNA sequence: TGTGCCAGCAGTTCGGACAGGGGGCGCGGATATGAGCAGTTCTTC. It yields the protein CASSSDRGRGYEQFF.

CDR3 loop: CAWSRDRSPSVYTF. CDR3 bases: TGTGCCTGGAGTCGGGACAGGAGTCCCTCAGTCTACACCTTC. The chain employs TRBV30 and TRBJ1-2; 8 nucleotides line up with TRBD1. Trimming removed 2 bases from V and 10 bases from J; junction bases left unmatched: 12. The CDR3 has 14 residues. Germline V CDR1 and CDR2: GTSNPN, SVGIG (reference sequence).

This rearrangement joins TRBV7-3 to TRBJ2-3, with D possibly being TRBD2 (6 bases). V dropped 0 bases and J dropped 2 bases, with 18 bases sitting between them. This CDR3 spans 18 amino acids. The germline gives CDR1 SGHTA, CDR2 FQGTGA. The CDR3 region has the DNA TGTGCCAGCAGCTTAACACCCCGCGGGGCTGCCCCCACAGATACGCAGTATTTT. Its translation is CASSLTPRGAAPTDTQYF.

The chain carries TRBV6-4 and TRBJ2-7; 7 bases are shared with TRBD2. In germline, CDR1 is MRHNA, CDR2 SNTAGT. J lost 0 bases, V lost 4 bases, and 9 bases had no gene match. The CDR3 has 16 amino acids. This CDR3 reads CASSAHWGGSSYEQYF. The CDR3 DNA reads as TGTGCCAGCAGTGCCCACTGGGGGGGGAGCTCCTACGAGCAGTACTTC.

CDR3 DNA: TGTGCCAGCAGCTTAGGCATTTTGAGGCAGTACTTC. Its protein product is CASSLGILRQYF. The rearrangement uses TRBV13 and TRBJ2-7; no clear D gene. Trimming removed 0 bases from V and 9 bases from J, with 9 bases in between. Per the germline V gene, CDR1 is PRHDT and CDR2 is FYEKMQ (reference sequence). The CDR3 spans 12 residues.

V is TRBV5-5 and J is TRBJ1-4; 7 bases align to TRBD1. This CDR3 has 17 residues. J gave up 0 bases and V 4 bases, and 9 bases lay outside the gene matches. Germline loops: CDR1 SGHKS, CDR2 YYEKEE (reference sequence). The CDR3 protein is CASSPTGTGTTNEKLFF. The CDR3 region has the DNA TGTGCCAGCAGCCCGACAGGGACCGGTACAACTAATGAAAAACTGTTTTTT.

The rearrangement links TRBV7-9 to TRBJ2-1; TRBD2 matches 10 bases. V trimming: 3 bases; J trimming: 1 base; junction bases outside the gene matches: 6. In germline, CDR1 is SEHNR, CDR2 FQNEAQ (reference sequence). This CDR3 is 17 amino acids long. The CDR3 region has the DNA TGTGCCAGCAGCTTCGGGTCTAGCGGGAGTTCCTACAATGAGCAGTTCTTC. This sequence encodes CASSFGSSGSSYNEQFF. The full variable domain, its missing parts supplied by reference TRBV7-9 and TRBJ2-1, is DTGVSQNPRHKITKRGQNVTFRCDPISEHNRLYWYRQTLGQGPEFLTYFQNEAQLEKSRLLSDRFSAERPKGSFSTLEIQRTEQGDSAMYLCASSFGSSGSSYNEQFFGPGTRLTVL.

The J gene is TRBJ2-3, the V gene TRBV27; 9 bases map to TRBD1. Looked up from germline, CDR1 is MNHEY and CDR2 is SMNVEV (reference sequence). Losses at the gene ends were 3 bases for V and 2 bases for J; bases not matched to a gene: 6. CDR3 length equals 16 residues. CDR3 protein: CASSFGGQGITDTQYF. DNA for the CDR3: TGTGCCAGCAGTTTTGGGGGACAGGGTATCACAGATACGCAGTATTTT.

The rearrangement joins TRBV7-2 to TRBJ2-1; 7 bases are a match to TRBD1. Trimming cost V 1 base and J 4 bases; bases outside gene matches: 7. The CDR3 is 16 residues long. The germline V gene encodes CDR1 SGHTA and CDR2 FQGNSA. The CDR3 DNA follows: TGTGCCAGCAGCTTAGTCACCGGGACAGTTTACAATGAGCAGTTCTTC. Protein sequence: CASSLVTGTVYNEQFF.

The rearrangement uses TRBV6-1 and TRBJ2-7; 7 nucleotides line up with TRBD1. V was clipped by 4 bases and J by 0 bases; unmatched bases: 9. Germline values: CDR1 MNHNS, CDR2 SASEGT. This CDR3 is built from 16 residues. The CDR3 coding sequence is TGTGCCAGCAGTGCTTACTCCGGGACAGTCTCCTACGAGCAGTACTTC. The encoded protein is CASSAYSGTVSYEQYF.

The rearrangement joins TRBV27 to TRBJ1-5; D is possibly TRBD1 (6 bases). This CDR3 is built from 14 residues. The germline V and J ends were trimmed by 4 bases and 1 base, with 8 bases remaining between them. Germline-derived CDR1 and CDR2 are MNHEY and SMNVEV (reference sequence). CDR3: CASSSQGSNQPQHF. The CDR3 DNA reads as TGTGCCAGCAGTTCACAGGGAAGCAATCAGCCCCAGCATTTT.

The genes are TRBV9 and TRBJ1-2; 7 bases fit TRBD1. Unmatched junction bases numbered 8, after V lost 3 bases and J lost 0 bases. This CDR3 contains 16 residues. In germline, CDR1 is SGDLS, CDR2 YYNGEE. The DNA of the CDR3 is TGTGCCAGCAGCGCAGGGGGGCAGGGTGCTAACTATGGCTACACCTTC. The encoded protein is CASSAGGQGANYGYTF. The variable domain in full, completed from reference TRBV9 and TRBJ1-2, reads DSGVTQTPKHLITATGQRVTLRCSPRSGDLSVYWYQQSLDQGLQFLIQYYNGEERAKGNILERFSAQQFPDLHSELNLSSLELGDSALYFCASSAGGQGANYGYTFGSGTRLTVV.

The V and J genes are TRBV19 and TRBJ1-2; 12 bases align to TRBD1. The V gene end was trimmed by 5 bases and the J gene end by 14 bases; junction bases not matched to a gene: 6. The CDR3 is made up of 12 amino acids. The germline gives CDR1 LNHDA, CDR2 SQIVND (reference sequence). CDR3 sequence: CASSPGTGGWTF. CDR3 sequence (DNA): TGTGCCAGTAGTCCCGGGACAGGGGGCTGGACCTTC.

V usage is TRBV10-3 and J usage is TRBJ2-7; TRBD1 is a possible D gene (5 bases). Germline CDR1 and CDR2: ENHRY and SYGVKD. Trimming shortened V by 6 bases and J by 4 bases, and 10 bases separated the two germline ends. This CDR3 has 12 amino acids. CDR3 loop: CAISQGGYEQYF. CDR3 sequence (DNA): TGTGCCATCAGCCAGGGTGGGTACGAGCAGTACTTC.

The chain couples TRBV6-4 to TRBJ1-6; 9 bases align to TRBD1. CDR1 MRHNA and CDR2 SNTAGT come from the germline V gene. Trimming removed 6 bases from V and 8 bases from J; junction bases left unmatched: 11. CDR3 length: 16 amino acids. CDR3 region: CASSEGTGTGHSPLHF. The CDR3, as DNA: TGTGCCAGCAGCGAGGGGACCGGGACAGGGCATTCACCCCTCCACTTT.

The chain combines TRBV6-2 or TRBV6-3 with TRBJ1-1, with TRBD1 matching 9 bases. Germline V CDR1 and CDR2: MNHEY, SVGEGT. The CDR3 loop spans 17 amino acids. After removal of 1 base from V and 1 base from J, the junction contained 7 bases not matched to a gene. In DNA form, the CDR3 reads TGTGCCAGCAGTTACTATAGAGGACAGGGGAGGAACACTGAAGCTTTCTTT. As protein: CASSYYRGQGRNTEAFF.

This chain links TRBV14 with TRBJ2-2, with a possible D match to TRBD2 (6 bases). In germline, CDR1 is SGHDN, CDR2 FVKESK. V lost 4 bases and J lost 6, with 9 bases in between. The CDR3 has 13 residues. For the CDR3, the DNA is TGTGCCAGCAGCCTGCGACTAGCCGGGGAGCTGTTTTTT. Its protein product is CASSLRLAGELFF.